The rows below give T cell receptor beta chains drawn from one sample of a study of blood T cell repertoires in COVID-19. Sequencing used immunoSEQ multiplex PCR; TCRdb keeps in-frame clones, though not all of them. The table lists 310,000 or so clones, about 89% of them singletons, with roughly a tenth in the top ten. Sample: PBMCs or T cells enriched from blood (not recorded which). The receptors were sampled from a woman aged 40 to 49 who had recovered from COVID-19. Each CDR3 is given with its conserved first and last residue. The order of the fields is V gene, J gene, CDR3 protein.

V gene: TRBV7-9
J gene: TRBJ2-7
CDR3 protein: CASSLFLAASGEQYF

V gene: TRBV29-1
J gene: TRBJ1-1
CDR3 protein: CSVGQGRGEAFF

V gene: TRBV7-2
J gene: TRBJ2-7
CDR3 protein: CASSRIAGDNYEQYF

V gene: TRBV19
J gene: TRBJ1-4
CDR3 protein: CASSMLGVTNEKLFF

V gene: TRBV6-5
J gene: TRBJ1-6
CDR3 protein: CASSYRSTGKNSPLHF

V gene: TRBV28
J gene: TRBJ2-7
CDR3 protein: CASSSLRPGLYPEQYF

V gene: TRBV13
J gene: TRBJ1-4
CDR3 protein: CASSRGQVAANEKLFF

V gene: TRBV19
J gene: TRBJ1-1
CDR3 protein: CASSITVGQVSMNTEAFF

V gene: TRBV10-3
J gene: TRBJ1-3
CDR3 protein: CAISQGRGGSGNTIYF

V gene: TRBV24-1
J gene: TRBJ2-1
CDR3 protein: CATSDPGPGSGGSYNEQFF

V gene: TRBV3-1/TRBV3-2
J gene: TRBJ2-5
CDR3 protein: CASRDSSGETQYF

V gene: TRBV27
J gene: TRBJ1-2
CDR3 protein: CASSNWEGGYTF

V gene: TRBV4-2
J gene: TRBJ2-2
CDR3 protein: CASSQDPGGDTGELFF

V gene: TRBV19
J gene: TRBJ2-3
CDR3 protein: CASRPRLATDTQYF

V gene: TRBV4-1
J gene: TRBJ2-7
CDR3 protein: CASSPRLAGISYEQYF

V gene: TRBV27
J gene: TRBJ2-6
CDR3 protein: CASSLTGAPPGANVLTF

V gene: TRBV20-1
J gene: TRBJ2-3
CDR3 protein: CSASGVPDF

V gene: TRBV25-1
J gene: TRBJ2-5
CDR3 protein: CASSILGQQETQYF

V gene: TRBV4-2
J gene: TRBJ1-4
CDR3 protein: CASSQGVARGNEKLFF

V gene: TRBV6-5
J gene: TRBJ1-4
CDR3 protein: CASSPTVSTNEKLFF

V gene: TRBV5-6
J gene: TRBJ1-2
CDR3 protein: CASSWAEYGYTF

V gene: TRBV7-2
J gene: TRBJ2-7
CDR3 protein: CASSYPPSYEQYF

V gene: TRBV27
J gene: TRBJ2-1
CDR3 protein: CASRLFGVSGLYNEQFF

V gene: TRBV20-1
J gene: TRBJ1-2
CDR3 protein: CSAPPSYTF

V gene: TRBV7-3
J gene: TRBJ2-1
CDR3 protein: CASSASPSNEQFF

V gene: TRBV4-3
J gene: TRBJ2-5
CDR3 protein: CASSQDPGQGQKTQYF

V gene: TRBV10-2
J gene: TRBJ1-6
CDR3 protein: CASTVAYNSPLHF

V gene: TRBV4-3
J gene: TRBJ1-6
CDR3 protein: CASSHGTSYNSPLHF

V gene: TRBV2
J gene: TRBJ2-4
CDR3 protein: CASNQPGPKNIQYF

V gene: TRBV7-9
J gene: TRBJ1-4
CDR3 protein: CASSRDRGLTNEKLFF